The clone carrying this TCR beta chain was picked up a small number of times. Its antigen is undetermined. The source of the sample is a study of cytomegalovirus exposure and HLA in healthy donors. Findings and limits, study-wide: Researchers reported in a later analysis that a missense DCLRE1C variant was tied to TCR beta V- and J-gene trimming. The study carried out a later analysis of TCR beta sequences. It associated some 18,000 of them with specific HLA alleles at a false discovery rate of 0.05.

The CDR3 has 12 residues. V lost 3 bases, J lost 7 bases, and 7 bases lay in between. The germline CDR1 and CDR2 sequences are SEHNR and FQNEAQ (reference sequence). PCR employed 60 Vbeta and 13 Jbeta primers. Profiled with immunoSEQ multiplex PCR; TCRdb holds only in-frame clones, not every one. The sample consists of a few hundred thousand clones, approximately 80% of them appearing once. Healthy bone marrow donors formed the donor group. This chain links TRBV7-9 with TRBJ1-5; no definite D call. This receptor was taken from a man aged 30 to 45 in good health and CMV-seronegative. Specimen: PBMCs. The CDR3: CASSLRAQPQHF. The DNA for the CDR3 is TGTGCCAGCAGCTTGCGGGCCCAGCCCCAGCATTTT. Filled out from reference TRBV7-9 and TRBJ1-5, the complete variable domain reads DTGVSQNPRHKITKRGQNVTFRCDPISEHNRLYWYRQTLGQGPEFLTYFQNEAQLEKSRLLSDRFSAERPKGSFSTLEIQRTEQGDSAMYLCASSLRAQPQHFGDGTRLSIL.